A selection of T cell receptor beta chains follows, all from one sample in a study of T cells in Graves' hyperthyroidism and ophthalmopathy. Each CDR3 protein is one row after TCRdb ran MiXCR on the multiplex PCR reads. The sample contains around 450,000 distinct CDR3 sequences, approximately 14% of which appear only once. The sample was blood. The receptors come from a woman under 30 with Graves' hyperthyroidism. CDR3s include the opening cysteine and the closing phenylalanine or tryptophan. Expanded clones get a size class; other rows say once, few or many, or leave the size out.

size | J | V | CDR3
few | TRBJ1-1 | TRBV19 | CASKGQGGTEAFF
- | TRBJ2-5 | TRBV20-1 | CSARGFREAETQYF
many | TRBJ1-1 | TRBV11-3 | CASSWFGSLGPSSMNTEAFF
few | TRBJ2-7 | TRBV6-1 | CASSEPTGDPYEQYF
- | TRBJ2-7 | TRBV19 | CARTGTGVEEQYF
- | TRBJ2-2 | TRBV20-1 | CSARVANTGELFF
- | TRBJ2-7 | TRBV5-1 | CASSLGSIGYEQYF
many | TRBJ2-2 | TRBV13 | CASSIWTSGRNTGELFF
many | TRBJ2-7 | TRBV5-1 | CASSSGGLSSYEQYF
- | TRBJ2-5 | TRBV28 | CASSPSDTEETQYF
many | TRBJ1-1 | TRBV12-3/TRBV12-4 | CASSPVQGAMNTEAFF
many | TRBJ2-1 | TRBV29-1 | CSVPQDSYNEQFF
many | TRBJ2-7 | TRBV7-9 | CASSLGEQAEQYF
many | TRBJ2-7 | TRBV2 | CATRTGPFEQYF
many | TRBJ2-6 | TRBV20-1 | CSALGVSGANVLTF
few | TRBJ2-7 | TRBV9 | CASSVVDRGIYEQYF
- | TRBJ2-4 | TRBV20-1 | CSTVQAKNIQYF
few | TRBJ2-7 | TRBV5-1 | CASSRSGNRYEQYF
many | TRBJ2-3 | TRBV24-1 | CATSTGSTDTQYF
few | TRBJ2-3 | TRBV28 | CASSLGQAGGFDTQYF
many | TRBJ1-1 | TRBV20-1 | CSAREGTANTEAFF
many | TRBJ1-2 | TRBV2 | CASRLTGEGGYTF
many | TRBJ2-7 | TRBV12-3/TRBV12-4 | CASSFPVSGVYEQYF